This is a list of T cell receptor beta chains from one sample in a study of early T cells in non-severe SARS-CoV-2 infection. TCRdb redid the calling of the 5' RACE reads with MiXCR, one entry per CDR3 protein. The sample records 25,000 to 35,000 distinct CDR3 sequences, 6% to 7.5% being singletons. The sample consisted of whole blood, taken at baseline. Source of these receptors: an adult who was a healthcare worker with PCR-confirmed SARS-CoV-2 infection or an uninfected control (not recorded which). The CDR3 runs from the conserved cysteine through the conserved F or W. The D gene is left open where the match is weak. Expanded clones get a size class; other rows say once, few or many, or leave the size out.

>17|TRBD2|many|TRBV5-1|TRBJ2-1
TGCGCCAGCAGCTTGGAGGCCGGGACTAGCGGATACAATGAGCAGTTCTTC
CASSLEAGTSGYNEQFF
>15|NA|many|TRBV11-1|TRBJ1-1
TGTGCCAGCAGCTTAGGTGTGGGGGCCAACACTGAAGCTTTCTTT
CASSLGVGANTEAFF
>15|NA|many|TRBV5-6|TRBJ2-7
TGTGCCAGCAGCTCCACCCAGGGATTTATCTACGAGCAGTACTTC
CASSSTQGFIYEQYF
>15|TRBD1|many|TRBV11-2|TRBJ2-4
TGTGCCAGCAGCTTTTCTGACAGGGGGGTAAACATTCAGTACTTC
CASSFSDRGVNIQYF
>16|NA|many|TRBV5-5|TRBJ1-2
TGTGCCAGCAGCTTGGCCTTAAGTACTTCATTCGAAGGCTACACCTTC
CASSLALSTSFEGYTF
>13|NA|many|TRBV7-9|TRBJ2-1
TGTGCCAGCGGCTTAGGAGACTACAATGAGCAGTTCTTC
CASGLGDYNEQFF
>16|NA|many|TRBV2|TRBJ2-1
TGTGCCAGCACCGGGCCGGGACGGTACACCTACAATGAGCAGTTCTTC
CASTGPGRYTYNEQFF
>18|TRBD2|many|TRBV9|TRBJ2-1
TGTGCCAGCAGCCCCGACCCAATCCTAGCGGGGGGGATAGGTGAGCAGTTCTTC
CASSPDPILAGGIGEQFF
>14|TRBD1|many|TRBV30|TRBJ2-5
TGTGCCTGGAGTGACGGGGACAGGACAGAGACCCAGTACTTC
CAWSDGDRTETQYF
>13|TRBD2|NA|TRBV29-1|TRBJ2-7
TGCAGCGTCGAGGGACTAGCGGGAGAGGAGCAGTACTTC
CSVEGLAGEEQYF
>15|TRBD1|many|TRBV20-1|TRBJ2-4
TGCAGTGCCCAGAGACAGGGGGCTACCAAAAACATTCAGTACTTC
CSAQRQGATKNIQYF
>16|TRBD2|NA|TRBV7-2|TRBJ2-3
TGTGCCAGCAGCTTAGGGAGACTAGCGGGGGTGGCTACGCAGTATTTT
CASSLGRLAGVATQYF
>15|NA|many|TRBV11-2|TRBJ2-1
TGTGCCAGCAGCTTAGACTTTGGGTCCTACAATGAGCAGTTCTTC
CASSLDFGSYNEQFF
>14|NA|few|TRBV7-2|TRBJ2-3
TGTGCCAGCAGCTCAGCTACAGGAGGAGATACGCAGTATTTT
CASSSATGGDTQYF
>15|TRBD1|few|TRBV28|TRBJ2-6
TGTGCCAGCCGGGACAGGGCCGGTGGGGCCAACGTCCTGACTTTC
CASRDRAGGANVLTF
>14|TRBD1|many|TRBV28|TRBJ2-1
TGTGCCAGCAGTTCCGGGACAGGGGTGAATGAGCAGTTCTTC
CASSSGTGVNEQFF
>14|NA|many|TRBV19|TRBJ2-3
TGTGCCAGTAGTATTGGCCTAAGGACAGATACGCAGTATTTT
CASSIGLRTDTQYF
>15|NA|many|TRBV11-2|TRBJ2-5
TGTGCCAGCAGCTCCGGGACAACCTCGAGGGAGACCCAGTACTTC
CASSSGTTSRETQYF
>16|TRBD1|NA|TRBV11-2|TRBJ2-2
TGTGCCAGCAGACGGACCGGGACAGTCTCCACCGGGGAGCTGTTTTTT
CASRRTGTVSTGELFF
>14|NA|many|TRBV10-3|TRBJ2-2
TGTGCCATCAGTGGACAGGCGAACACCGGGGAGCTGTTTTTT
CAISGQANTGELFF
>15|TRBD2|many|TRBV5-4|TRBJ2-3
TGTGCCAGCAGCTTTAGCGGGAGGGCCGAAGATACGCAGTATTTT
CASSFSGRAEDTQYF
>14|NA|many|TRBV6-1|TRBJ2-7
TGTGCCAGCAGTACTGGGGACTCGGCTTACGAGCAGTACTTC
CASSTGDSAYEQYF
>15|NA|many|TRBV3-1|TRBJ2-7
TGTGCCAGCAGCCAAGGGGCGGGCCCCGGAAGCGAGCAGTACTTC
CASSQGAGPGSEQYF
>13|NA|many|TRBV5-1|TRBJ2-3
TGCGCCAGCCGCTTGGATAGCGCAGATACGCAGTATTTT
CASRLDSADTQYF
>15|NA|many|TRBV12-3/TRBV12-4|TRBJ1-4
TGTGCCAGCAGTTTCCAGGCTGAAGCTAATGAAAAACTGTTTTTT
CASSFQAEANEKLFF
>15|NA|many|TRBV11-2|TRBJ2-1
TGTGCCAGCAGCTTAGATGGGGCGCGATACAATGAGCAGTTCTTC
CASSLDGARYNEQFF
>13|NA|many|TRBV12-3/TRBV12-4|TRBJ2-1
TGTGCCAGCCGAATCGGGGCCTACAATGAGCAGTTCTTC
CASRIGAYNEQFF
>14|TRBD2|few|TRBV29-1|TRBJ2-3
TGCAGCGTTGAAGCTCGGACTAGAAGAGATACGCAGTATTTT
CSVEARTRRDTQYF
>14|TRBD2|few|TRBV7-2|TRBJ2-5
TGTGCCAGCAGCTTAAGGAGCGGGGGAGAGACCCAGTACTTC
CASSLRSGGETQYF
>15|NA|few|TRBV4-2|TRBJ2-5
TGTGCCAGCAGCCCGAGTGTGGGGGCAGTAGAGACCCAGTACTTC
CASSPSVGAVETQYF
>18|TRBD1|few|TRBV7-9|TRBJ2-5
TGTGCCAGCAGCTCCAGTTTTCAGGGGGAGCGAATTGGTGAGACCCAGTACTTC
CASSSSFQGERIGETQYF
>15|NA|many|TRBV6-2/TRBV6-3|TRBJ2-3
TGTGCCAGCAGTTACTTGGGGGCCTCCACAGATACGCAGTATTTT
CASSYLGASTDTQYF
>15|NA|NA|TRBV6-5|TRBJ2-3
TGTGCCAGCAGATCCAGGGGCGGTAGCACAGATACGCAGTATTTT
CASRSRGGSTDTQYF
>16|TRBD2|large|TRBV12-3/TRBV12-4|TRBJ2-3
TGTGCCAGCAGTTCAACTAGCGGGGGGAGCACAGATACGCAGTATTTT
CASSSTSGGSTDTQYF
>13|NA|many|TRBV4-3|TRBJ1-5
TGCGCCAGCAGCCAGAACAGGGTTCAGCCCCAGCATTTT
CASSQNRVQPQHF
>18|TRBD1|many|TRBV11-2|TRBJ2-3
TGTGCCAGCAGCTTAGACCCAACAGGGGGCTCTGACGGAGATACGCAGTATTTT
CASSLDPTGGSDGDTQYF
>15|TRBD2|many|TRBV12-5|TRBJ2-2
TGTGCTAGTGGCCTTGGACTAGCGCGGACGGGGGAGCTGTTTTTT
CASGLGLARTGELFF
>13|TRBD1|many|TRBV18|TRBJ1-5
TGTGCCAGCTCACAGGGGGCTGATCAGCCCCAGCATTTT
CASSQGADQPQHF
>17|NA|many|TRBV7-2|TRBJ2-3
TGTGCCAGCAGCTTAGAGTCCGGGGGTGATACGACAGATACGCAGTATTTT
CASSLESGGDTTDTQYF
>15|TRBD1|few|TRBV5-1|TRBJ2-4
TGCGCCAGCAGCCACTCTACAGGGGGCTTGGACATTCAGTACTTC
CASSHSTGGLDIQYF
>14|NA|many|TRBV20-1|TRBJ2-7
TGCAGTGCTAGGCCCCCCGAGGGGTTCTACGAGCAGTACTTC
CSARPPEGFYEQYF
>19|TRBD1|many|TRBV7-9|TRBJ2-7
TGTGCCAGCAGGTCGAGCCATAACGGGACAGCCCCAATTGCCTACGAGCAGTACTTC
CASRSSHNGTAPIAYEQYF
>11|NA|many|TRBV6-2/TRBV6-3|TRBJ1-2
TGTGCCAGCAGTTACATCGGCGGCTACACCTTC
CASSYIGGYTF
>13|TRBD1|many|TRBV7-9|TRBJ1-2
TGTGCCAGCAGCCGGACAGGGACCTATGGCTACACCTTC
CASSRTGTYGYTF
>14|TRBD1|few|TRBV7-9|TRBJ1-6
TGTGCCAGCAGACCGGGACAGAGCAATTCACCCCTCCACTTT
CASRPGQSNSPLHF
>12|TRBD2|many|TRBV2|TRBJ2-1
TGTGCCAGCAGTGGGGAGGGGAATGAGCAGTTCTTC
CASSGEGNEQFF
>14|TRBD1|many|TRBV2|TRBJ2-7
TGTGCCAGCAGTGAAAGGGGACAGATCTACGAGCAGTACTTC
CASSERGQIYEQYF
>13|TRBD2|NA|TRBV6-1|TRBJ2-7
TGTGCCAGCAGTCCCAGCGGGAGAAGTACGGAGTACTTC
CASSPSGRSTEYF
>17|NA|many|TRBV28|TRBJ2-1
TGTGCCAGCAGTTCGACAGGAGGGGCCCTTCCTTACAATGAGCAGTTCTTC
CASSSTGGALPYNEQFF
>15|NA|many|TRBV5-1|TRBJ2-1
TGCGCCAGCAGCTTGTACCCCGACAGTACTAATGAGCAGTTCTTC
CASSLYPDSTNEQFF